Listed below are T cell receptor beta chains from one sample, sequenced in a study of neurological immune-mediated disorders. Via MiXCR, TCRdb re-called the 5' RACE reads, giving one row per CDR3 protein. Altogether 30,000 or so distinct CDR3 sequences are present, about 12% being singletons, with the ten largest covering approximately 8%. The sequencing sample was made of PBMCs. The receptors were gathered from a man between 60 and 75 years old in good health. Both conserved end residues are trimmed from each CDR3.

V gene	J gene	CDR3 protein
TRBV5-1	TRBJ2-3	ASSFRGSREDTQY
TRBV29-1	TRBJ1-1	SVAKKVNTEAF
TRBV7-9	TRBJ2-1	ASSPRTPAPYNEQF
TRBV5-1	TRBJ2-1	ASSLPGLAGENEQF
TRBV28	TRBJ1-1	ATGSVVNTDAF
TRBV5-1	TRBJ1-1	ASRGRGMNTEAF
TRBV29-1	TRBJ2-5	SGTGAQETQY
TRBV5-1	TRBJ2-3	ASSHGTADTDTQY
TRBV5-1	TRBJ2-7	ASSYSSGYEQY
TRBV7-9	TRBJ2-2	ATSLSNTGELF
TRBV7-2	TRBJ1-2	ASSLMSVGIYGYT
TRBV27	TRBJ1-6	ASSLSRITSPLH
TRBV7-9	TRBJ2-5	ASSYSTGSGAQY
TRBV4-3	TRBJ2-7	ASSQGTGFSYEQY
TRBV10-3	TRBJ1-5	ATKGTGGNQPQH
TRBV28	TRBJ1-1	ASSFIQGRGTEAF
TRBV11-1	TRBJ2-7	ASSFTSGLNYEQY
TRBV27	TRBJ2-7	ASSLPPPGAYEQY
TRBV29-1	TRBJ1-1	SVEQLIETEAF
TRBV5-8	TRBJ1-2	ASSHERTGGDYGYT
TRBV7-9	TRBJ2-5	ASSTTSRTGRVIETQY
TRBV5-1	TRBJ2-3	ASSYGGADDTQY
TRBV3-1	TRBJ1-2	ASSHIANYGYT
TRBV4-3	TRBJ2-1	ASSQEPKWGAYNEQF
TRBV20-1	TRBJ2-7	SASKEGDEQY
TRBV24-1	TRBJ2-2	ATSVSGDTSRTGELF
TRBV7-8	TRBJ2-1	ASSLGAAGNEQF
TRBV6-5	TRBJ2-2	ASSYQETGELF
TRBV12-3/TRBV12-4	TRBJ2-3	ASSVTTDTQY
TRBV7-2	TRBJ1-2	ASSSTNLPIFYYGYT
TRBV9	TRBJ2-2	ASSPTGHFAGELF
TRBV5-1	TRBJ2-5	ASSYSPDSQETQY
TRBV6-2/TRBV6-3	TRBJ2-1	ASSLRLDNEQF
TRBV10-3	TRBJ2-5	AISGGREETQY
TRBV15	TRBJ2-5	ATSRGGATQETQY